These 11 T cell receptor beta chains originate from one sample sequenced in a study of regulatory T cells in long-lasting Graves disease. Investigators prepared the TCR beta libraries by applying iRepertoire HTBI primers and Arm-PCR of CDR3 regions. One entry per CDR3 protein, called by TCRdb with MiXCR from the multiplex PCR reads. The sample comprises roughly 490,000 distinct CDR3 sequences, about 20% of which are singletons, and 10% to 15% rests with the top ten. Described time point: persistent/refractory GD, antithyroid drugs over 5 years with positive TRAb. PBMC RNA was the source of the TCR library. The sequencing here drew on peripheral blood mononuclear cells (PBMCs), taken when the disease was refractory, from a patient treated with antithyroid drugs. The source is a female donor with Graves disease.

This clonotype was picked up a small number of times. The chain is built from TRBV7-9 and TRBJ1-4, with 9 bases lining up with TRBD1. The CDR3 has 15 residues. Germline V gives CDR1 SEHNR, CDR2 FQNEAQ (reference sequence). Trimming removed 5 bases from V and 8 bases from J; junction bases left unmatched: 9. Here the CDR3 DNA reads TGTGCCAGCAGCCTACGGACAGGGGATGGGGAAAAACTGTTTTTT. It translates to CASSLRTGDGEKLFF.

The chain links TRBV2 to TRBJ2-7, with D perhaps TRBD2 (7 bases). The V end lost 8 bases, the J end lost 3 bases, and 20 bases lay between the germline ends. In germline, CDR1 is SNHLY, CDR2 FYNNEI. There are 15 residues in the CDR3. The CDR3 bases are TGTGCCAGCTCACCCTCCGGGGGGCTTCTCTACGAGCAGTACTTC. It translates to CASSPSGGLLYEQYF.

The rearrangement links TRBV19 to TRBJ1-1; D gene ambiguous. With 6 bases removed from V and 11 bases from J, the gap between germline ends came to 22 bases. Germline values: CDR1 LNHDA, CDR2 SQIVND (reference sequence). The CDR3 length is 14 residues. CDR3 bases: TGTGCCAGTAGCCGTTCTGACGACTTACTCGGGGCTTTCTTT. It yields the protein CASSRSDDLLGAFF.

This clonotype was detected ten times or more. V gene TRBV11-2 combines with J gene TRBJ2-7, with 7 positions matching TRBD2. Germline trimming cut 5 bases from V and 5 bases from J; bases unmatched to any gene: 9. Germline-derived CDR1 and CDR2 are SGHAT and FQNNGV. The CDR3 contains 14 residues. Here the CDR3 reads CASSPRTSLDEQYF. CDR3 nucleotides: TGTGCCAGCAGCCCGAGGACTAGTCTCGACGAGCAGTACTTC. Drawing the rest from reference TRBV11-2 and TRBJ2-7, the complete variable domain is EAGVAQSPRYKIIEKRQSVAFWCNPISGHATLYWYQQILGQGPKLLIQFQNNGVVDDSQLPKDRFSAERLKGVDSTLKIQPAKLEDSAVYLCASSPRTSLDEQYFGPGTRLTVT.

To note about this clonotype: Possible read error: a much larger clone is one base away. The DNA of the CDR3 is TGTGCCAGCAGCCAAGATGCCAGGGCTAACTATAGCTACACCTTC. It yields the protein CASSQDARANYSYTF. The J gene is TRBJ1-2, the V gene TRBV3-1, with a weak D call TRBD1 (5 bases). CDR3 length equals 15 residues. The germline V gene has CDR1 LGHDT and CDR2 YNNKEL (reference sequence).

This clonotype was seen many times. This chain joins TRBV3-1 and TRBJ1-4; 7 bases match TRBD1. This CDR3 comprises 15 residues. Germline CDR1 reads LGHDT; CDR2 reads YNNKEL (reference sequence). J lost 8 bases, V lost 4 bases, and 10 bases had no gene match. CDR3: CASSPSRQGSEKLFF. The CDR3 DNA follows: TGTGCCAGCAGCCCAAGTCGACAGGGATCCGAAAAACTGTTTTTT.

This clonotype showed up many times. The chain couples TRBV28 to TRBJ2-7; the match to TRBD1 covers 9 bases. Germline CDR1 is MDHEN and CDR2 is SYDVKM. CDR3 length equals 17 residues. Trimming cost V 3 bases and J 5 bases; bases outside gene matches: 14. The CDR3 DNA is TGTGCCAGCAGTTTTGGGCGTAGGGGACAGGGAAGGAACGAGCAGTACTTC. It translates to CASSFGRRGQGRNEQYF.

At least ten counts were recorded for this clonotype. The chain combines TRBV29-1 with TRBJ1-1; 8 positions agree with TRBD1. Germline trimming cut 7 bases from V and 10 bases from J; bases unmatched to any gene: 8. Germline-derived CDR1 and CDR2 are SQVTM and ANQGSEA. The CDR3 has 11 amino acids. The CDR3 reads CSGIGQGRAFF. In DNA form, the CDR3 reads TGCAGCGGTATAGGACAGGGACGAGCTTTCTTT.

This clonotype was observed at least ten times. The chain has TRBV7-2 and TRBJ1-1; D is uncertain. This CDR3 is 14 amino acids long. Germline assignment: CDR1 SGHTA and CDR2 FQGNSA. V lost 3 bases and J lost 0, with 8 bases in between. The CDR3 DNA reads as TGTGCCAGCAGCTTGGCAAACATGAACACTGAAGCTTTCTTT. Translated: CASSLANMNTEAFF.

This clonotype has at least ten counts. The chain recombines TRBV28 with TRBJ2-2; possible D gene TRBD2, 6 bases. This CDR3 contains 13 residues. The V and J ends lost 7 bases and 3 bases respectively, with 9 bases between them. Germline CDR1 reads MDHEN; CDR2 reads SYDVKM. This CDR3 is CASTGVDTGELFF. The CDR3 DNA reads TGTGCCAGCACGGGGGTCGACACCGGGGAGCTGTTTTTT.

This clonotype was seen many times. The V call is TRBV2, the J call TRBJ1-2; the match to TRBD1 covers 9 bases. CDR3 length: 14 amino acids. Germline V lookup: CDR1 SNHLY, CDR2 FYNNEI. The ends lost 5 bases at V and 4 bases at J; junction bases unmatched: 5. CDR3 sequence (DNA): TGTGCCAGCAGTACTGGACAGGGGACCTATGGCTACACCTTC. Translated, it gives CASSTGQGTYGYTF.